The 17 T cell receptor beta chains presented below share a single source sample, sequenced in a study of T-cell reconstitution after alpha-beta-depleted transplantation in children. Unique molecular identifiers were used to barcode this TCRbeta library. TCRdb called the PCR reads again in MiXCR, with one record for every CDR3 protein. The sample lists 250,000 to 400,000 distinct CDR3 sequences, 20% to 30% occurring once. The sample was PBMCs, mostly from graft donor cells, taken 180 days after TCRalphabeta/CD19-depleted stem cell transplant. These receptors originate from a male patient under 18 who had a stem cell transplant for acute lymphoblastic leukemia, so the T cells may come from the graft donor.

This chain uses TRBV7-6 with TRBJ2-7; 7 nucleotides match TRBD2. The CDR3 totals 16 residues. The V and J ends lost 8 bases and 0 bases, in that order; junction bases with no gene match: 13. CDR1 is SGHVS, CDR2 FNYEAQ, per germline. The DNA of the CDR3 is TGTGCCAGCGCCGTATCTAGGGCGGGGGACTCCTACGAGCAGTACTTC. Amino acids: CASAVSRAGDSYEQYF.

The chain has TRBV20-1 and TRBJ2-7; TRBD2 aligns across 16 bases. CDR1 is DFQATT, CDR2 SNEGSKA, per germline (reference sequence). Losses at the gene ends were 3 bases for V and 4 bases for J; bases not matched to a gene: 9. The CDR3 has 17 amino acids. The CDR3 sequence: CSASGTSGRDLEYEQYF. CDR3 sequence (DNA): TGCAGTGCTAGTGGGACTAGCGGGAGGGACCTCGAGTACGAGCAGTACTTC.

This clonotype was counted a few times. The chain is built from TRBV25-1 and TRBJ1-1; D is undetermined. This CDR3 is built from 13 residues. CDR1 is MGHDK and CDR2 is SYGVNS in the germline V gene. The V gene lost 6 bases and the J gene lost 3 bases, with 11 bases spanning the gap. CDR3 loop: CASRRTWDTEAFF. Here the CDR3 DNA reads TGTGCCAGCAGGAGAACGTGGGACACTGAAGCTTTCTTT.

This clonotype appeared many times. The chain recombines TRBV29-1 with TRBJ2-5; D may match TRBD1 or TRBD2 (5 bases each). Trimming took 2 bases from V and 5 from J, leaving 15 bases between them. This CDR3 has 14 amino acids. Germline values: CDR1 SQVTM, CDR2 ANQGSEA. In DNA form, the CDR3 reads TGCAGCGTTGAAAGAGGGGCGCTGGGGGAGACCCAGTACTTC. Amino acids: CSVERGALGETQYF. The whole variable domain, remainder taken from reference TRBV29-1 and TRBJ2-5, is SAVISQKPSRDICQRGTSLTIQCQVDSQVTMMFWYRQQPGQSLTLIATANQGSEATYESGFVIDKFPISRPNLTFSTLTVSNMSPEDSSIYLCSVERGALGETQYFGPGTRLLVL.

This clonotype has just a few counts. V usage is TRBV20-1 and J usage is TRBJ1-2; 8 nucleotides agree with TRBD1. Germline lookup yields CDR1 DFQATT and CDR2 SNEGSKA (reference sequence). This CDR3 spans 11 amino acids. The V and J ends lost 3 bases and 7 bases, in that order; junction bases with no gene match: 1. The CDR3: CSASTGGGYTF. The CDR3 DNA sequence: TGCAGTGCTAGTACAGGGGGTGGCTACACCTTC.

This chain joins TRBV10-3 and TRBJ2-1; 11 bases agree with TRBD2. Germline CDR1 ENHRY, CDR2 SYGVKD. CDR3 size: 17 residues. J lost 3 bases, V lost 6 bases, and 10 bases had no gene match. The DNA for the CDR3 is TGTGCCATCAGAGCTTTAGCGGGAGGGATCGACTACAATGAGCAGTTCTTC. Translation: CAIRALAGGIDYNEQFF.

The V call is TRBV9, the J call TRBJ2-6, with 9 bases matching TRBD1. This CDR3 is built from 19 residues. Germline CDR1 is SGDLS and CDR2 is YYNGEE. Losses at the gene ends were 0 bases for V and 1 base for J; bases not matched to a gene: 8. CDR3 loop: CASSVVDPGQGSGANVLTF. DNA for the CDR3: TGTGCCAGCAGCGTAGTAGATCCGGGACAGGGTTCTGGGGCCAACGTCCTGACTTTC.

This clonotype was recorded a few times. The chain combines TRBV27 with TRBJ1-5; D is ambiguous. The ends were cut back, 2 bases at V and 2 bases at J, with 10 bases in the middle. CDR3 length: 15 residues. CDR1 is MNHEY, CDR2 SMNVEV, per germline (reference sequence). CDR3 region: CASSLGSFGNQPQHF. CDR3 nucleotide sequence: TGTGCCAGCAGTTTAGGAAGTTTTGGCAATCAGCCCCAGCATTTT.

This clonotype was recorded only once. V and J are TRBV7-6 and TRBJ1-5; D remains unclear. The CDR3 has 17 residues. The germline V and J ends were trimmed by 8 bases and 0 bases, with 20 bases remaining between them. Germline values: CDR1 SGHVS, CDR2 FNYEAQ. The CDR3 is CASGNLRMCHSNQPQHF. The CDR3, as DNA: TGTGCCAGCGGAAACCTCCGAATGTGTCATAGCAATCAGCCCCAGCATTTT.

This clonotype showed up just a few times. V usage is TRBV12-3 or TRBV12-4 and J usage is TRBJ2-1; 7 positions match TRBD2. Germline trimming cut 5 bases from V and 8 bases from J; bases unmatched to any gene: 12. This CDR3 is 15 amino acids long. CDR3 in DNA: TGTGCCAGCAGTCCGTGGGCGGGAGTAGTGGATGAGCAGTTCTTC. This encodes CASSPWAGVVDEQFF.

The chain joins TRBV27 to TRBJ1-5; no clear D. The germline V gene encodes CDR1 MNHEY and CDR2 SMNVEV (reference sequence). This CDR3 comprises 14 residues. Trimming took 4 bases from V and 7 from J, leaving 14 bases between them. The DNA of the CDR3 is TGTGCCAGCAGTTGGAGTCACGAGGACCAGCCCCAGCATTTT. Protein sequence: CASSWSHEDQPQHF.

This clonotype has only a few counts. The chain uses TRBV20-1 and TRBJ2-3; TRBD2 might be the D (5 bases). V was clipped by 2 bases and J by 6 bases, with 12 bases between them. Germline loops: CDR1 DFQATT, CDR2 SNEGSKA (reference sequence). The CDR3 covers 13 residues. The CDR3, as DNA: TGCAGTGCTAGACCCGGGGTAGCGGATACGCAGTATTTT. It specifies CSARPGVADTQYF.

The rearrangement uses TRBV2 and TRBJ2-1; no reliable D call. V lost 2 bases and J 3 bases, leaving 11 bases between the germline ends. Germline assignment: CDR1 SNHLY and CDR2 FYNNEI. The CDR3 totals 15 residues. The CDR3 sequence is CASSESPAVYNEQFF. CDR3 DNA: TGTGCCAGCAGTGAAAGCCCAGCAGTCTACAATGAGCAGTTCTTC.

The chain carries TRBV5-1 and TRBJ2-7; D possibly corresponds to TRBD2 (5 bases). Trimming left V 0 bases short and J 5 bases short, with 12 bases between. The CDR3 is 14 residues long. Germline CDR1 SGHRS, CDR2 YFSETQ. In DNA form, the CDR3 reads TGCGCCAGCAGCTTGGAACTAGTTATTCACGAGCAGTACTTC. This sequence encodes CASSLELVIHEQYF.

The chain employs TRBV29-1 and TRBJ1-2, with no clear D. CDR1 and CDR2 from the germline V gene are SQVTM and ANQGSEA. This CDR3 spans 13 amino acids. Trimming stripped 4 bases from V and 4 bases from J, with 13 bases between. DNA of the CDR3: TGCAGCGTTGTATGGCGAGGACCCTATGGCTACACCTTC. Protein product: CSVVWRGPYGYTF.

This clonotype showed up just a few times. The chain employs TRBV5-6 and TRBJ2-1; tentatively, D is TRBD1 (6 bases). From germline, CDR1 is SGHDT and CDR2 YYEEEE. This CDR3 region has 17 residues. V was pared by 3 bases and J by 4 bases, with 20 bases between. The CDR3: CASSSTGEGAVYNEQFF. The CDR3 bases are TGTGCCAGCAGCTCGACAGGAGAGGGAGCGGTATACAATGAGCAGTTCTTC.

CDR3 amino acids: CSVEFQGTDTQYF. The CDR3 DNA follows: TGCAGCGTTGAATTCCAGGGCACAGATACGCAGTATTTT. V is TRBV29-1 and J is TRBJ2-3; D not resolved. This CDR3 has 13 residues. Germline V gene lookup returns CDR1 SQVTM and CDR2 ANQGSEA. Trimming took 2 bases from V and 1 from J, leaving 7 bases between them.